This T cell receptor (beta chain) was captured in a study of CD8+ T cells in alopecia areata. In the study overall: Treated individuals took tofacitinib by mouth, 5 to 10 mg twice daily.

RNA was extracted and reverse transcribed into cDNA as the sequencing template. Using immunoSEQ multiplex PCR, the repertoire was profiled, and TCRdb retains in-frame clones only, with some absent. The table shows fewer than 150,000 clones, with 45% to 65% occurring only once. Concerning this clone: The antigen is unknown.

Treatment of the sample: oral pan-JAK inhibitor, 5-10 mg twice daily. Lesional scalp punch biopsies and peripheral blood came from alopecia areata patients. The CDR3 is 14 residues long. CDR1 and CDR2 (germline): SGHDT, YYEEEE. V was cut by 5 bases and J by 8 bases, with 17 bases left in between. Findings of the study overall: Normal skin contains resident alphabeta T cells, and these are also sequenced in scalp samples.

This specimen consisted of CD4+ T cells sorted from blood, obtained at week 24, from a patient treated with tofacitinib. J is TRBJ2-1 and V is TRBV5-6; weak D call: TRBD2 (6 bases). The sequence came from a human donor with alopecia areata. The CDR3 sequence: CASSSGLFPYEQFF. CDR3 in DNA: TGTGCCAGCAGTTCTGGACTATTCCCGTATGAGCAGTTCTTC.